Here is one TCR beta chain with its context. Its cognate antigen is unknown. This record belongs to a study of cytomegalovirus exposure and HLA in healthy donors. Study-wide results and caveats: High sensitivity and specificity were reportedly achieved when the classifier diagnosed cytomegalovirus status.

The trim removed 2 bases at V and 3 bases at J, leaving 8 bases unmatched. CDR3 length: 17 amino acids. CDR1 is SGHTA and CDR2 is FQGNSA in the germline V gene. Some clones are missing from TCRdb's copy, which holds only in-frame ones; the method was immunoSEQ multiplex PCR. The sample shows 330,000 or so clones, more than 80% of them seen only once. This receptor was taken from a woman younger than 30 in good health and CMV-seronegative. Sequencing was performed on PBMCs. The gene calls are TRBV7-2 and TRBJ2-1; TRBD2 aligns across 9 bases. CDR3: CASSLLSTSGFYNEQFF. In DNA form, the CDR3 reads TGTGCCAGCAGCTTACTTTCGACTAGCGGTTTCTACAATGAGCAGTTCTTC.